A single sample is the source of the 30 T cell receptor beta chains below, sequenced in a study of control samples from healthy donors and cancer patients. Profiling relied on immunoSEQ multiplex PCR, and the TCRdb table lists in-frame clones only, not all of them. This sample yields about 96,000 clones, of which approximately 95% are seen a single time; 6.5% to 9.5% belongs to the top ten. The sequencing sample was made of blood. The receptors shown here come from a man between 18 and 29 years old in good health.

The chain is built from TRBV5-1 and TRBJ1-2; 11 nucleotides agree with TRBD1. The CDR3 contains 15 residues. Germline-derived CDR1 and CDR2 are SGHRS and YFSETQ. The V segment lost 4 bases and the J segment 6 bases; nucleotides outside the gene matches: 8. Here the CDR3 DNA reads TGCGCCAGCAGCGGTGGACAGGGGGCTTTGGATGGCTACACCTTC. Amino acids: CASSGGQGALDGYTF.

This clone showed up just once. This chain joins TRBV11-2 and TRBJ2-2, with D possibly TRBD1 on 5 matching bases. The CDR3 is 16 residues long. V shed 1 base and J shed 0 bases, with 9 bases lying between them. CDR1 and CDR2 from the germline V gene are SGHAT and FQNNGV. This CDR3 is CASSLGAGTNTGELFF. CDR3 coding DNA: TGTGCCAGCAGCTTAGGTGCAGGGACGAACACCGGGGAGCTGTTTTTT.

This chain joins TRBV18 and TRBJ1-4; no firm D call. Between the trimmed V and J ends, which lost 4 bases and 5 bases, there was a span of 17 bases. The CDR3 is made up of 16 amino acids. Germline-derived CDR1 and CDR2 are KGHSH and LQKENI. The CDR3 sequence: CASSQTGTSVNEKLFF. The CDR3 DNA sequence: TGTGCCAGCTCACAAACCGGCACGTCGGTCAATGAAAAACTGTTTTTT.

The chain joins TRBV7-2 to TRBJ1-5; D is uncertain. The CDR3 has 13 amino acids. V was cut by 1 base and J by 6 bases, with 7 bases left in between. Germline CDR1 and CDR2: SGHTA and FQGNSA. The CDR3 region has the DNA TGTGCCAGCAGCTTAGATTCAACTCAGCCCCAGCATTTT. Residues: CASSLDSTQPQHF.

This clone appeared a single time. The chain combines TRBV5-4 with TRBJ2-1; D possibly corresponds to TRBD1 (7 bases). The CDR3 has 15 residues. Trimming cost V 3 bases and J 0 bases, with 10 bases left between them. Germline CDR1 reads SGHNT; CDR2 reads YYREEE (reference sequence). The CDR3 DNA follows: TGTGCCAGCAGCTCAGGGGGACTCTCCTACAATGAGCAGTTCTTC. Amino acids: CASSSGGLSYNEQFF.

The chain links TRBV6-5 to TRBJ1-2; weak D call: TRBD1 (5 bases). The CDR3 has 15 residues. CDR1 MNHEY and CDR2 SVGAGI come from the germline V gene. The V gene lost 2 bases and the J gene lost 3 bases, with 13 bases spanning the gap. The CDR3 is CASSYTSRDDYGYTF. Written as DNA, the CDR3 is TGTGCCAGCAGTTACACGAGCAGGGATGACTATGGCTACACCTTC.

In this sample, this clone turned up a few times. J is TRBJ2-2 and V is TRBV7-2, with D unclear. Trimming cost V 5 bases and J 3 bases, with 13 bases left between them. Germline assignment: CDR1 SGHTA and CDR2 FQGNSA. This CDR3 is 15 amino acids long. This chain's CDR3 is CASSPRLGHTGELFF. For the CDR3, the DNA is TGTGCCAGCAGCCCCCGTCTCGGGCACACCGGGGAGCTGTTTTTT. Combining the CDR3 with reference TRBV7-2 and TRBJ2-2 gives the whole variable domain GAGVSQSPSNKVTEKGKDVELRCDPISGHTALYWYRQSLGQGLEFLIYFQGNSAPDKSGLPSDRFSAERTGGSVSTLTIQRTQQEDSAVYLCASSPRLGHTGELFFGEGSRLTVL.

This chain uses TRBV5-6 with TRBJ2-2; D may be TRBD1 (5 bases). This CDR3 region has 12 residues. V lost 5 bases and J lost 5, with 7 bases in between. The germline CDR1 and CDR2 sequences are SGHDT and YYEEEE. In DNA, the CDR3 is TGTGCCAGCAGACAGGCGACCGGGGAGCTGTTTTTT. Protein: CASRQATGELFF.

V and J are TRBV9 and TRBJ2-3, with a tentative D call TRBD2 (6 bases). The V end lost 0 bases, the J end lost 4 bases, and 9 bases lay between the germline ends. Looked up from germline, CDR1 is SGDLS and CDR2 is YYNGEE. This CDR3 region has 14 residues. The CDR3 region is CASSVELASDTQYF. In DNA, the CDR3 is TGTGCCAGCAGCGTAGAACTAGCATCAGATACGCAGTATTTT.

About this clone: A read error may produce the germline difference seen at one junction end. The J gene is TRBJ1-1, the V gene TRBV7-8; TRBD1 agrees at 8 bases. Germline V CDR1 and CDR2: SGHVS, FQNEAQ. CDR3 length: 16 residues. CDR3 coding DNA: TGTGCCAGCAGCCTAGCGGCGACAGGGGTAAACACTGAAGCTTTCTTT. It codes for CASSLAATGVNTEAFF.

The chain carries TRBV11-3 and TRBJ1-5, with no clear D. CDR1 is SGHNT and CDR2 is YENEEA in the germline V gene. V was clipped by 5 bases and J by 0 bases, with 14 bases between them. The CDR3 has 16 amino acids. CDR3 nucleotides: TGTGCCAGCAGCCCCTCCCCAAGTTATAGCAATCAGCCCCAGCATTTT. This gives the protein CASSPSPSYSNQPQHF.

The chain carries TRBV6-6 and TRBJ2-1; TRBD2 might be the D (5 bases). Per germline, CDR1 MNHNY and CDR2 SVGAGI (reference sequence). The V and J ends lost 2 bases and 0 bases respectively, with 8 bases between them. The CDR3 is 15 amino acids. CDR3 DNA: TGTGCCAGCAGTTACGGCGGGTCCTCCTACAATGAGCAGTTCTTC. The encoded protein is CASSYGGSSYNEQFF.

V usage is TRBV21-1 and J usage is TRBJ2-7; the D call of TRBD2 is as the table states it, not checked on the DNA. TRBV21-1 corresponds to a pseudogene. This CDR3 region has 16 residues. The CDR3 loop reads CASSKVSSTDSYEQYF. The CDR3 region has the DNA TGTGCCAGCAGCAAAGTCTCGTCTACTGACTCCTACGAGCAGTACTTC.

This clone came up a few times. The chain has TRBV30 and TRBJ2-1; TRBD2 matches 12 bases. Germline V CDR1 and CDR2: GTSNPN, SVGIG (reference sequence). V lost 2 bases, J lost 5 bases, and 4 bases stayed unmatched. There are 15 residues in the CDR3. CDR3 sequence reads: CAWSRTSGVNNEQFF. In DNA form, the CDR3 reads TGTGCCTGGAGTAGGACTAGCGGGGTGAACAATGAGCAGTTCTTC.

The V call is TRBV5-1, the J call TRBJ2-1; TRBD2 aligns across 10 bases. The germline CDR1 and CDR2 sequences are SGHRS and YFSETQ. After removal of 4 bases from V and 8 bases from J, the junction contained 15 bases not matched to a gene. The CDR3 spans 17 residues. The CDR3 sequence is CASSPPSVTSGLDEQFF. CDR3 DNA sequence: TGCGCCAGCAGCCCACCGTCCGTGACTAGCGGGCTCGATGAGCAGTTCTTC.

The chain uses TRBV6-5 and TRBJ1-4; maybe TRBD1 (6 bases). Trimming cost V 6 bases and J 2 bases, with 13 bases left between them. The CDR3 is 15 residues long. Looked up from germline, CDR1 is MNHEY and CDR2 is SVGAGI. Written as DNA, the CDR3 is TGTGCCAGCAGCCACACAGGGTCCACTAATGAAAAACTGTTTTTT. Residues: CASSHTGSTNEKLFF.

This sequence joins TRBV29-1 and TRBJ2-1; unclear D gene. This CDR3 contains 10 residues. The germline CDR1 and CDR2 sequences are SQVTM and ANQGSEA. Trimming pared 8 bases from V and 6 bases from J, leaving 8 bases between. The CDR3 spells CSSGVNEQFF. The DNA of the CDR3 is TGCAGCTCTGGAGTCAATGAGCAGTTCTTC.

This clone was seen just once. The chain employs TRBV7-9 and TRBJ1-1; D not certain. Germline values: CDR1 SEHNR, CDR2 FQNEAQ (reference sequence). Trimming stripped 5 bases from V and 4 bases from J, with 14 bases between. This CDR3 comprises 14 residues. CDR3 protein: CASSIRLGPTEAFF. The CDR3 nucleotides are TGTGCCAGCAGCATACGCCTTGGGCCCACTGAAGCTTTCTTT.

The rearrangement uses TRBV6-5 and TRBJ2-1; D tentatively fits TRBD1 or TRBD2 (5 bases each). Germline V gene lookup returns CDR1 MNHEY and CDR2 SVGAGI. The CDR3 totals 12 residues. The V and J ends lost 5 bases and 8 bases respectively, with 10 bases between them. The CDR3 here is CASSTRGDEQFF. CDR3 nucleotide sequence: TGTGCCAGCAGTACTAGGGGTGATGAGCAGTTCTTC.

Here the CDR3 reads CASTVTALNEKLFF. The CDR3 DNA follows: TGTGCCAGCACTGTGACAGCGCTTAATGAAAAACTGTTTTTT. The chain couples TRBV2 to TRBJ1-4; a weak D match, TRBD1 (5 bases). Germline CDR1 is SNHLY and CDR2 is FYNNEI. Trimming took 7 bases from V and 4 from J, leaving 13 bases between them. The CDR3 has 14 residues. The whole variable domain, remainder taken from reference TRBV2 and TRBJ1-4, is EPEVTQTPSHQVTQMGQEVILRCVPISNHLYFYWYRQILGQKVEFLVSFYNNEISEKSEIFDDQFSVERPDGSNFTLKIRSTKLEDSAMYFCASTVTALNEKLFFGSGTQLSVL.

The V call is TRBV2, the J call TRBJ1-1, with TRBD1 matching over 7 bases. CDR1 and CDR2 from the germline V gene are SNHLY and FYNNEI. The CDR3 runs to 14 residues. Trimming at V came to 6 bases and at J to 8 bases, leaving 12 bases not matched to a gene. CDR3 region: CASSPSFGQDEAFF. The CDR3 nucleotides are TGTGCCAGCAGCCCCTCATTCGGACAGGACGAAGCTTTCTTT.

J is TRBJ1-1 and V is TRBV6-5; D not certain. Germline V gene sequence: CDR1 MNHEY, CDR2 SVGAGI. V shed 6 bases and J shed 3 bases, with 11 bases lying between them. CDR3 length: 13 residues. Here the CDR3 reads CASRKGSHTEAFF. The CDR3 nucleotides read TGTGCCAGCAGGAAAGGGAGTCACACTGAAGCTTTCTTT.

This chain connects TRBV4-1 to TRBJ1-1; 9 bases agree with TRBD1. The CDR3 loop spans 18 amino acids. The junction had 11 bases not matched to a gene; V was cut back by 2 bases and J by 1 base. Germline loops: CDR1 MGHRA, CDR2 YSYEKL. CDR3 residues: CASSQPPGQGVPNTEAFF. CDR3 bases: TGCGCCAGCAGCCAACCTCCGGGACAGGGCGTCCCGAACACTGAAGCTTTCTTT.

The chain has TRBV21-1 and TRBJ1-1; TRBD1 is the table's D call and was not checked against the DNA. TRBV21-1 is a listed pseudogene. The CDR3 runs 15 residues. This chain's CDR3 is CASSRNRGLGTEAFF. As DNA, the CDR3 is TGTGCCAGCAGCAGAAACAGGGGGCTAGGGACTGAAGCTTTCTTT.

The CDR3 here is CASSQDPYGYTF. The CDR3 DNA sequence: TGCGCCAGCAGCCAAGATCCCTATGGCTACACCTTC. V and J are TRBV4-1 and TRBJ1-2; D not certain. Deletions cut 0 bases from V and 4 bases from J, with 3 bases between. The germline gives CDR1 MGHRA, CDR2 YSYEKL. The CDR3 runs 12 residues.

This clone has only one observation. The V call is TRBV27, the J call TRBJ1-4, with TRBD1 as a possible D gene (5 bases). V was pared by 0 bases and J by 7 bases, with 12 bases between. Germline V gene sequence: CDR1 MNHEY, CDR2 SMNVEV (reference sequence). The CDR3 sequence is 15 residues long. The chain's CDR3 is CASSLSRVGGEKLFF. CDR3 bases: TGTGCCAGCAGTTTATCTAGGGTCGGGGGTGAAAAACTGTTTTTT.

A single count supports this clone. The chain has TRBV15 and TRBJ1-5; D gene unclear. Trimming took 5 bases from V and 3 from J, leaving 8 bases between them. The germline gives CDR1 LNHNV, CDR2 YYDKDF (reference sequence). The CDR3 contains 13 residues. The CDR3 sequence is CATSPRFNQPQHF. The CDR3, as DNA: TGTGCCACCAGCCCCCGTTTCAATCAGCCCCAGCATTTT.

The chain recombines TRBV18 with TRBJ2-1; perhaps TRBD1 as D (5 bases). V was pared by 0 bases and J by 7 bases, with 19 bases between. The V gene's germline CDR1 is KGHSH and CDR2 LQKENI. The CDR3 extends over 17 amino acids. The CDR3 protein is CASSPPAGAYSLNEQFF. The CDR3 coding sequence is TGTGCCAGCTCACCACCTGCTGGGGCCTACTCACTTAATGAGCAGTTCTTC. The complete variable domain, with remaining parts taken from reference TRBV18 and TRBJ2-1, reads NAGVMQNPRHLVRRRGQEARLRCSPMKGHSHVYWYRQLPEEGLKFMVYLQKENIIDESGMPKERFSAEFPKEGPSILRIQQVVRGDSAAYFCASSPPAGAYSLNEQFFGPGTRLTVL.

The rearrangement joins TRBV27 to TRBJ1-4, with TRBD1 as a possible D gene (6 bases). Trimming stripped 6 bases from V and 7 bases from J, with 15 bases between. Looked up from germline, CDR1 is MNHEY and CDR2 is SMNVEV (reference sequence). CDR3 length: 14 amino acids. CDR3 bases: TGTGCCAGCAGCTCGCTAGGGGGAAGTGAAAAACTGTTTTTT. This gives the protein CASSSLGGSEKLFF.

The chain links TRBV4-3 to TRBJ2-3; no reliable D call. The V end lost 1 base, the J end lost 4 bases, and 6 bases lay between the germline ends. Germline-derived CDR1 and CDR2 are LGHNA and YSLEER. The CDR3 runs 13 residues. This CDR3 reads CASSQGSPDTQYF. The DNA for the CDR3 is TGCGCCAGCAGCCAAGGTAGCCCAGATACGCAGTATTTT.